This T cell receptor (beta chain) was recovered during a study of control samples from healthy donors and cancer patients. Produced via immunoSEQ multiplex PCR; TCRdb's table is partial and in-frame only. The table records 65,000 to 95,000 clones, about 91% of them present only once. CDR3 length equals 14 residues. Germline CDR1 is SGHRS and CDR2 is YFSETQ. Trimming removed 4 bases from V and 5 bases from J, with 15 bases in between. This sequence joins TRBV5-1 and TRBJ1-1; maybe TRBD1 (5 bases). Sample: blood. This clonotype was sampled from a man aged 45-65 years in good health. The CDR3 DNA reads TGCGCCAGCAGCACACCTACTGGGGGAACTGAAGCTTTCTTT. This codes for CASSTPTGGTEAFF.